The 29 T cell receptor beta chains below all came from one sample that was sequenced in a study of identical twins (dated by TCRdb to 2016 to 2017). Library construction relied on 5' RACE. Sequenced on an Illumina HiSeq 2000. TCRdb trimmed public reads at Q25 via fastp, called clones via MiXCR and kept in-frame beta chains. Duplicate CDR3 protein sequences are folded into a single record with the most common DNA and genes. In this sample the table shows approximately 890,000 distinct CDR3 sequences, about 12% of which occur a single time. Together, the top ten hold around 1.6% of the sample. The sample also formed part of further work on yellow fever vaccine responses in identical twins.

Sequenced input: PBMCs. All receptors come from a woman aged 18 to 35 in good health.

This clonotype was picked up a small number of times. The CDR3 nucleotides are TGTGCCAGCAGTGAAGCCGGGAATTATGGCTACACCTTC. This translates into CASSEAGNYGYTF. The chain combines TRBV6-1 with TRBJ1-2, with D uncertain. Germline V lookup: CDR1 MNHNS, CDR2 SASEGT. There are 13 residues in the CDR3. Trimming shortened V by 0 bases and J by 5 bases, and 7 bases separated the two germline ends.

There are a few counts of this clonotype. The chain combines TRBV20-1 with TRBJ2-3; D not resolved. In germline, CDR1 is DFQATT, CDR2 SNEGSKA (reference sequence). The V end lost 6 bases, the J end lost 2 bases, and 24 bases lay between the germline ends. This CDR3 has 17 amino acids. The CDR3 coding sequence is TGCAGTGCAAACCGGGTCTTTATAGTCCATCCCACAGATACGCAGTATTTT. Encoded protein: CSANRVFIVHPTDTQYF.

The chain combines TRBV9 with TRBJ2-1; D not certain. CDR1 is SGDLS and CDR2 is YYNGEE in the germline V gene. This CDR3 is built from 14 residues. Trimming stripped 3 bases from V and 4 bases from J, with 11 bases between. CDR3 amino acids: CASSGGWAYNEQFF. CDR3 sequence (DNA): TGTGCCAGCAGCGGAGGTTGGGCGTACAATGAGCAGTTCTTC.

The V gene is TRBV4-2, the J gene TRBJ2-3; D is undetermined. The V gene's germline CDR1 is LGHNA and CDR2 YNFKEQ. The length of the CDR3 is 16 residues. The V and J ends lost 0 bases and 2 bases respectively, with 12 bases between them. The DNA for the CDR3 is TGTGCCAGCAGCCAAGATCGGAGTCTACCCACAGATACGCAGTATTTT. Protein: CASSQDRSLPTDTQYF.

This clonotype appeared a few times. J is TRBJ1-4 and V is TRBV28; TRBD1 is a possible D gene (6 bases). V lost 3 bases to trimming and J lost 1 base, with 9 bases between them. The CDR3 totals 15 residues. Germline CDR1 and CDR2: MDHEN and SYDVKM. The CDR3 loop is CASSFFRGTNEKLFF. The CDR3 DNA reads as TGTGCCAGCAGTTTTTTCAGGGGAACTAATGAAAAACTGTTTTTT. The whole variable domain, filled in from reference TRBV28 and TRBJ1-4, reads DVKVTQSSRYLVKRTGEKVFLECVQDMDHENMFWYRQDPGLGLRLIYFSYDVKMKEKGDIPEGYSVSREKKERFSLILESASTNQTSMYLCASSFFRGTNEKLFFGSGTQLSVL.

This clonotype has ten or more counts. V is TRBV15 and J is TRBJ2-1, with 7 bases aligning to TRBD1. CDR1 and CDR2 from the germline V gene are LNHNV and YYDKDF (reference sequence). The CDR3 is made up of 14 amino acids. Germline trimming cut 0 bases from V and 8 bases from J; bases unmatched to any gene: 4. In DNA, the CDR3 is TGTGCCACCAGCAGAGATAGGGGGCTAGATGAGCAGTTCTTC. It codes for CATSRDRGLDEQFF.

This clonotype was seen a handful of times. The CDR3 nucleotides are TGCGCCAGCAGCTTACCCGGGGCAGGGAAAGGTGAGCAGTTCTTC. Its protein is CASSLPGAGKGEQFF. The chain is built from TRBV5-1 and TRBJ2-1; D possibly uses TRBD1 or TRBD2 (5 bases each). Germline V gene data show CDR1 as SGHRS and CDR2 as YFSETQ. The CDR3 has 15 amino acids. V shed 2 bases and J shed 9 bases, with 18 bases lying between them.

A few counts support this clonotype. V and J are TRBV7-9 and TRBJ2-3; the D call may be TRBD1 or TRBD2 (5 bases each). V lost 7 bases and J lost 2, with 16 bases in between. The CDR3 spans 15 residues. CDR1 and CDR2 from the germline V gene are SEHNR and FQNEAQ (reference sequence). The CDR3 region has the DNA TGTGCCAGCATCCCGGGACGCATACACACAGATACGCAGTATTTT. Its translation is CASIPGRIHTDTQYF.

This clonotype was found many times. This chain uses TRBV5-5 with TRBJ2-7; 7 positions agree with TRBD1. V gave up 4 bases and J gave up 1 base; unmatched junction bases: 5. Germline V gene data show CDR1 as SGHKS and CDR2 as YYEKEE (reference sequence). The CDR3 totals 14 residues. The CDR3 DNA follows: TGTGCCAGCAGCCGGTACAGGGGTTCCTACGAGCAGTACGTC. It codes for CASSRYRGSYEQYV.

CDR3: CATSDSTRNEQFF. CDR3 in DNA: TGTGCCACCAGTGATTCAACACGGAATGAGCAGTTCTTC. V gene TRBV24-1 combines with J gene TRBJ2-1; D call uncertain. Trimming removed 2 bases at V and 7 bases at J, with 8 bases between. CDR1 is KGHDR, CDR2 SFDVKD, per germline. The CDR3 has 13 residues.

The J gene is TRBJ2-3, the V gene TRBV25-1; D is ambiguous. This CDR3 region has 13 residues. In germline, CDR1 is MGHDK, CDR2 SYGVNS. The V end was cut by 8 bases, the J end by 5 bases, with 14 bases between. This chain's CDR3 is CASFEGWGDTQYF. The CDR3 nucleotides read TGTGCCAGCTTCGAAGGTTGGGGAGATACGCAGTATTTT.

The V call is TRBV12-3 or TRBV12-4, the J call TRBJ2-5; TRBD1 matches 7 bases. The V gene end was trimmed by 8 bases and the J gene end by 0 bases; junction bases not matched to a gene: 3. This CDR3 spans 13 amino acids. CDR3 protein: CASRDRNQETQYF. The CDR3 DNA reads as TGTGCCAGCCGGGACAGAAACCAAGAGACCCAGTACTTC.

This clonotype was seen a few times. CDR3 protein: CASSLFGRTSDNNEQFF. CDR3 bases: TGTGCCAGCAGCTTATTCGGGAGGACTAGCGATAACAATGAGCAGTTCTTC. The chain recombines TRBV7-9 with TRBJ2-1; 9 bases fit TRBD2. The CDR3 loop spans 17 amino acids. V lost 2 bases to trimming and J lost 5 bases; unmatched junction nucleotides: 10. Germline values: CDR1 SEHNR, CDR2 FQNEAQ (reference sequence).

The chain carries TRBV12-3 or TRBV12-4 and TRBJ1-2, with a possible D match to TRBD1 (5 bases). V was clipped by 6 bases and J by 4 bases, with 15 bases between them. The CDR3 covers 14 residues. In DNA form, the CDR3 reads TGTGCCAGCAGAAGCACAGGAAAGGCCTATGGCTACACCTTC. As protein: CASRSTGKAYGYTF.

This clonotype occurred many times. This chain connects TRBV12-3 or TRBV12-4 to TRBJ1-1; D is undetermined. The CDR3 has 12 residues. The V end lost 6 bases, the J end lost 10 bases, and 15 bases lay between the germline ends. The CDR3 DNA reads as TGTGCCAGCAGCCCCATGGTAGGCGGAGCTTTCTTT. It encodes CASSPMVGGAFF.

This clonotype was detected ten times or more. The junction differs from germline at one of its ends, possibly a read error. CDR3 in amino acids: CASSLMSGGGAFVF. In DNA form, the CDR3 reads TGTGCCAGCAGCTTAATGTCTGGCGGGGGGGCTTTTGTCTTC. V gene TRBV7-9 combines with J gene TRBJ2-1; 9 nucleotides line up with TRBD2. The CDR3 loop spans 14 amino acids. The germline V gene encodes CDR1 SEHNR and CDR2 FQNEAQ (reference sequence).

In this sample, this clonotype turned up many times. The V call is TRBV10-3, the J call TRBJ1-1; possibly TRBD1 for D (6 bases). Between the trimmed V and J ends, which lost 3 bases and 0 bases, there was a span of 14 bases. Germline V gene sequence: CDR1 ENHRY, CDR2 SYGVKD. The CDR3 runs 16 residues. This CDR3 is CAISDLARGLNTEAFF. CDR3 DNA: TGTGCCATCAGTGACCTGGCCCGGGGGCTGAACACTGAAGCTTTCTTT.

This clonotype was seen a few times. The V and J genes are TRBV24-1 and TRBJ2-3; a weak D match, TRBD2 (6 bases). The CDR3 consists of 18 residues. Trimming took 4 bases from V and 0 from J, leaving 19 bases between them. Germline assignment: CDR1 KGHDR and CDR2 SFDVKD. In DNA, the CDR3 is TGTGCCACCAGTGACCGCCCCTCTAGCGCGCGTAGCACAGATACGCAGTATTTT. Translation gives CATSDRPSSARSTDTQYF.

The chain has TRBV5-1 and TRBJ2-7, with a tentative D call TRBD1 (6 bases). Germline V lookup: CDR1 SGHRS, CDR2 YFSETQ. This CDR3 contains 11 residues. V was clipped by 4 bases and J by 6 bases, with 8 bases between them. The DNA for the CDR3 is TGCGCCAGCAGCCTGGACAGCGAGCAGTACTTC. Protein sequence: CASSLDSEQYF.

At least ten counts were recorded for this clonotype. The J gene is TRBJ2-3, the V gene TRBV10-3, with 9 bases that match TRBD1. The trim removed 2 bases at V and 3 bases at J, leaving 3 bases unmatched. The CDR3 has 15 residues. CDR1 and CDR2 (germline): ENHRY, SYGVKD. The CDR3 DNA reads as TGTGCCATCAGTGAGCCGGGACAGGGAACAGATACGCAGTATTTT. This translates into CAISEPGQGTDTQYF.

A few counts support this clonotype. This chain joins TRBV4-1 and TRBJ1-6, with a tentative D call TRBD1 (5 bases). Germline-derived CDR1 and CDR2 are MGHRA and YSYEKL. The V gene lost 0 bases and the J gene lost 6 bases, with 12 bases spanning the gap. The CDR3 length is 16 residues. CDR3 amino acids: CASSQDRDGLNSPLHF. The DNA for the CDR3 is TGCGCCAGCAGCCAAGATCGGGACGGACTTAATTCACCCCTCCACTTT.

This clonotype was seen only a few times. The V gene is TRBV5-1, the J gene TRBJ1-2, with D unresolved. The CDR3 is 13 amino acids. V lost 0 bases and J 4 bases, leaving 7 bases between the germline ends. Germline values: CDR1 SGHRS, CDR2 YFSETQ. As DNA, the CDR3 is TGCGCCAGCAGCTTGGGGACCTTCTATGGCTACACCTTC. This codes for CASSLGTFYGYTF.

The chain uses TRBV7-9 and TRBJ1-2; tentative D call: TRBD1 (6 bases). CDR3 size: 14 residues. Trimming cost V 0 bases and J 6 bases, with 11 bases left between them. CDR1 and CDR2 from the germline V gene are SEHNR and FQNEAQ (reference sequence). The CDR3 spells CASSLAHGGHGYTF. For the CDR3, the DNA is TGTGCCAGCAGCTTAGCTCACGGGGGCCATGGCTACACCTTC.

There are a few counts of this clonotype. Here the CDR3 reads CASSQMDGSSTDTQYF. The CDR3 nucleotides are TGTGCCAGCAGCCAAATGGACGGATCTAGCACAGATACGCAGTATTTT. The chain uses TRBV6-1 and TRBJ2-3; unclear D gene. V was trimmed by 6 bases and J by 0 bases, leaving 16 bases between them. The CDR3 consists of 16 residues. The germline V gene encodes CDR1 MNHNS and CDR2 SASEGT.

This clonotype was picked up a small number of times. The V gene is TRBV6-1, the J gene TRBJ2-1; 7 nucleotides agree with TRBD1. Germline V gene lookup returns CDR1 MNHNS and CDR2 SASEGT. The V gene end was trimmed by 5 bases and the J gene end by 2 bases; junction bases not matched to a gene: 3. This CDR3 contains 14 residues. The CDR3 DNA reads as TGTGCCAGCAGTAGAGGGACAGCCTACAATGAGCAGTTCTTC. This codes for CASSRGTAYNEQFF.

The rearrangement links TRBV12-3 or TRBV12-4 to TRBJ2-3; D may be TRBD2 (6 bases). V dropped 6 bases and J dropped 0 bases, with 13 bases sitting between them. This CDR3 comprises 15 residues. The CDR3 coding sequence is TGTGCCAGCAGCCCGGAGGGGATTAGCACAGATACGCAGTATTTT. Translation gives CASSPEGISTDTQYF.

In this sample, this clonotype turned up a few times. The chain combines TRBV7-2 with TRBJ2-1; the match to TRBD2 covers 10 bases. CDR3 length: 19 residues. Germline values: CDR1 SGHTA, CDR2 FQGNSA. The DNA of the CDR3 is TGTGCTACCAGCTTAGCCCAACTAGCGGGATTGAGCTCCTACAATGAGCAGTTCTTC. Protein sequence: CATSLAQLAGLSSYNEQFF.

This clonotype was observed a few times. V gene TRBV29-1 combines with J gene TRBJ2-1; 10 nucleotides align to TRBD2. Losses at the gene ends were 7 bases for V and 5 bases for J; bases not matched to a gene: 8. The CDR3 extends over 14 amino acids. Germline CDR1 and CDR2: SQVTM and ANQGSEA. The CDR3 is CSASGLADDNEQFF. CDR3 coding DNA: TGCAGCGCCTCTGGACTAGCGGATGACAATGAGCAGTTCTTC.

This clonotype has just a few counts. This chain joins TRBV2 and TRBJ2-7; a possible D gene is TRBD2 (7 bases). V lost 7 bases, J lost 3 bases, and 10 bases lay in between. The CDR3 runs to 12 residues. Germline V gives CDR1 SNHLY, CDR2 FYNNEI. CDR3 residues: CASKGGYYEQYF. In nucleotides, the CDR3 is TGTGCCAGCAAGGGGGGGTACTACGAGCAGTACTTC.